This TCR beta chain originates from a study of blood T cells in healthy people across ages. Every participating donor contributed about 10 milliliters of peripheral blood through a draw. Regarding the study as a whole: Both naive CD4+ cell counts and diversity were greater in long-lived donors than in aged donors.

Primed by a sample-barcoded 5' primer and a J-beta primer mix, a second PCR proceeded for 7 to 11 cycles. The template-switch adaptor was a 5' adaptor with 12 random nucleotides. It tagged each cDNA molecule. TCRdb itself ran the 5' RACE reads through MiXCR, one entry per CDR3 protein. The sample has fewer than 800,000 distinct CDR3 sequences, about 34% seen once; the top ten hold 15%. The sample holds a few counts of this clonotype. Its target is not known. Between the trimmed V and J ends, which lost 1 base and 3 bases, there was a span of 12 bases. The CDR3 is made up of 15 amino acids. Germline values: CDR1 LNHDA, CDR2 SQIVND (reference sequence).

The sequence was obtained from a woman at least 80 years old in good health. Sample: blood. V is TRBV19 and J is TRBJ1-2; D ambiguous. The CDR3 nucleotides read TGTGCCAGTAGTATAGCGGCCGGCAGCGACTATGGCTACACCTTC. It specifies CASSIAAGSDYGYTF.